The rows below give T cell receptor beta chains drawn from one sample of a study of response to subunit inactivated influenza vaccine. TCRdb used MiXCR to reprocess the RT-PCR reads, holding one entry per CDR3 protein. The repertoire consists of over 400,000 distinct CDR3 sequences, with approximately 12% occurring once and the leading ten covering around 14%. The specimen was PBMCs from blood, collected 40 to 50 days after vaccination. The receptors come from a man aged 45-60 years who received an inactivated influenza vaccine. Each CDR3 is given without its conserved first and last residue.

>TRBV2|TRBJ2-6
ASSDRKGANVLT
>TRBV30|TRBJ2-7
AWSKSYEQY
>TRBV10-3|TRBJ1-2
AISAGGIGYT
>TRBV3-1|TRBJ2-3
ASSQGPGTGMD
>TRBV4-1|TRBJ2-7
ASSHSTGTGGLEQY
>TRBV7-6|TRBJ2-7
ASSLGRHYEQY
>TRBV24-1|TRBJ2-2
ATSLGPRGGELF
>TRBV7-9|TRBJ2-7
ASSLGGARDEQY
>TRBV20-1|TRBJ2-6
SARDPFIGVTWANVLT
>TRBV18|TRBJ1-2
ASSPASQAYGYT
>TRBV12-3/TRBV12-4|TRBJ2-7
ASSAGTTHEQY
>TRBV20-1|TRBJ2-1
SASDRSYNEQF
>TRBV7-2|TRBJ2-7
ASSPGVGQVGYEQY
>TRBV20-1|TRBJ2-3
SATQGRGSTDTQY
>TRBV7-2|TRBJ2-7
ASSSGQGGGYEQY
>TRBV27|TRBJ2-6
ASSSLSGANVLT
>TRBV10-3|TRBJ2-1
SISEGGSSYNEQF
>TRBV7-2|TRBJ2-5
ASSLRTGGGTQY
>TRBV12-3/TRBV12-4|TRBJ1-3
ASSPDRASSGNTIY
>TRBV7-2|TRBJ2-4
ASSQDRSKNIQY
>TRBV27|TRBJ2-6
ASSPSGGANVLT
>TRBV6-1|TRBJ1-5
ASNPTDVQPQH
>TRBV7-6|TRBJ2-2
ASSLAEGLELF
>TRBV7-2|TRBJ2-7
ASSLVGGGDSYEQY
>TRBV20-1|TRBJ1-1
SASDRGERAF
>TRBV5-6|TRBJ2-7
ASSLMVAAVAT
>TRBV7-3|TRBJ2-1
ASSPGAGGPYNEQF
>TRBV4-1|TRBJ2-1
ASSQEVTGYYNEQF
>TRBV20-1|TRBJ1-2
SAVLKGPNYGYT
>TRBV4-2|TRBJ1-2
ASSQEGGGYT
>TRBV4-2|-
ASSQGSQGNNEQY
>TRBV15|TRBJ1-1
ATSRWTGGSAEAF
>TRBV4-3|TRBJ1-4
ASSLGPSEKLF
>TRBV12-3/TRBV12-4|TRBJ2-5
ASSLSGGYRETQY
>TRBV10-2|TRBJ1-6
ASSERRGSYNSPLH
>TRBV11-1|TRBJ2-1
ASSFGPVSGEQF
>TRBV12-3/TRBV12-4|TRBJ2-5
ASSLISQTQY
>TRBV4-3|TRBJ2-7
ASSQWDGSSYEQY
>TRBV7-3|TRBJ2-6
ASSLGGTSEVLT
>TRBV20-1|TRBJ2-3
SARHPTSSTDTQY
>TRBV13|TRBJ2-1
ASSPSGLAGALNEQF
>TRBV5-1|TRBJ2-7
ASSLAGVRIAAYEQY
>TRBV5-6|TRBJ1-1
ASSSVGPAAF
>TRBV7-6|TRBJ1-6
ASSLQGHNSPLH
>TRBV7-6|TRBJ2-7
ASSLNPGGRVYEQY
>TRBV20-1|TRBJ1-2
SARDRTGPGYT
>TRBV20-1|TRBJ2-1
SAVDRGSYNEQF
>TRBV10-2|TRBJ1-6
ASSEIGRTYNSPLH
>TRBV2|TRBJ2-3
ASSRTGSVGDTQY
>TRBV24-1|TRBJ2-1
ATSGGVYNEQF
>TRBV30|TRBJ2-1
AWSVGRSSYNEQF
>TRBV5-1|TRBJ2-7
ASSLSSGFYEQY
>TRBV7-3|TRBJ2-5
ASSPTAQETQY
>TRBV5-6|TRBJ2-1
ASSLLGEGGSYNEQF
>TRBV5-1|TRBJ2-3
ASSSGDLPQY
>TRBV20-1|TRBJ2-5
SAKGTGEETQY
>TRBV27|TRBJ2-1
ASSRRRLAGPSSYNEQF